The 14 T cell receptor beta chains below were found in one sample sequenced in a study of blood T cell repertoires in COVID-19. Some clones are missing from TCRdb's copy, which holds only in-frame ones; the method was immunoSEQ multiplex PCR. The sample includes just over 350,000 clones, approximately 86% of them seen just once. Material: peripheral blood. These receptors originate from a woman aged 60-70 years with COVID-19, enrolled during active disease.

The chain employs TRBV18 and TRBJ2-7, with TRBD1 matching over 7 bases. The J segment lost 3 bases and the V segment lost 4 bases, leaving 6 bases of the junction unmatched. The germline V gene has CDR1 KGHSH and CDR2 LQKENI. The CDR3 is 14 residues long. CDR3: CASSLQTGIYEQYF. The CDR3 DNA is TGTGCCAGCTCACTACAGACAGGGATCTACGAGCAGTACTTC.

The chain uses TRBV19 and TRBJ2-5; 7 bases line up with TRBD2. The germline CDR1 and CDR2 sequences are LNHDA and SQIVND (reference sequence). This CDR3 contains 17 residues. V shed 5 bases, J shed 5 bases, and the junction held 17 bases outside the gene matches. In nucleotides, the CDR3 is TGTGCCAGTAGTCCCGGGACTACCCTGATTCTAGGGGAGACCCAGTACTTC. It encodes CASSPGTTLILGETQYF.

The rearrangement joins TRBV11-2 to TRBJ2-7; 8 nucleotides agree with TRBD2. In germline, CDR1 is SGHAT, CDR2 FQNNGV. The CDR3 extends over 15 amino acids. The ends lost 1 base at V and 4 bases at J; junction bases unmatched: 6. Written as DNA, the CDR3 is TGTGCCAGCAGCTTAGGGGCGGGGGGCGCGTACGAGCAGTACTTC. Protein: CASSLGAGGAYEQYF.

The J gene is TRBJ2-2, the V gene TRBV2; the match to TRBD2 covers 8 bases. CDR3 length: 16 residues. Germline loops: CDR1 SNHLY, CDR2 FYNNEI. J gave up 2 bases and V 1 base, and 3 bases lay outside the gene matches. CDR3 residues: CASSEDGGANTGELFF. The CDR3 region has the DNA TGTGCCAGCAGTGAAGACGGGGGGGCCAACACCGGGGAGCTGTTTTTT.

This chain joins TRBV7-2 and TRBJ1-2; D is perhaps TRBD1 (5 bases). V gave up 6 bases and J gave up 7 bases, with 15 bases separating them. Germline CDR1 and CDR2: SGHTA and FQGNSA. This CDR3 contains 13 residues. CDR3 in DNA: TGTGCCAGCAGTTTGAGAATTCAGGGTGGCTACACCTTC. Translating gives CASSLRIQGGYTF.

The chain joins TRBV7-3 to TRBJ2-1; 11 bases agree with TRBD2. The CDR3 has 17 amino acids. V lost 5 bases and J lost 4; bases outside the gene matches: 10. Germline V gene data show CDR1 as SGHTA and CDR2 as FQGTGA. Written as DNA, the CDR3 is TGTGCCAGCAGCCCCCAATTAACTAGCGGGGGTTACAATGAGCAGTTCTTC. Protein product: CASSPQLTSGGYNEQFF.

The chain employs TRBV5-1 and TRBJ1-1, with 8 bases aligning to TRBD1. The junction had 13 bases not matched to a gene; V was cut back by 3 bases and J by 3 bases. The CDR3 length is 17 residues. Germline V gives CDR1 SGHRS, CDR2 YFSETQ. CDR3 nucleotide sequence: TGCGCCAGCAGCTCGCCGGGACAGGCCCCAGAGGACACTGAAGCTTTCTTT. Translating gives CASSSPGQAPEDTEAFF.

The chain has TRBV7-6 and TRBJ1-3; D ambiguous. Trimming shortened V by 5 bases and J by 7 bases, and 12 bases separated the two germline ends. The CDR3 length is 13 residues. Looked up from germline, CDR1 is SGHVS and CDR2 is FNYEAQ. For the CDR3, the DNA is TGTGCCAGCAGCCCCCTACTCGGGAACACCATATATTTT. Its translation: CASSPLLGNTIYF.

The CDR3 DNA reads TGCGCCAGCAGCGATGGGACAGGGGGATCCTATAATTCACCCCTCCACTTT. This sequence encodes CASSDGTGGSYNSPLHF. The V gene is TRBV5-1, the J gene TRBJ1-6; 11 nucleotides match TRBD1. CDR1 SGHRS and CDR2 YFSETQ come from the germline V gene. CDR3 length: 17 residues. Trimming at V came to 4 bases and at J to 1 base, leaving 4 bases not matched to a gene.

The V gene is TRBV2, the J gene TRBJ2-7; D might be TRBD1 (5 bases). The ends were cut back, 8 bases at V and 5 bases at J, with 13 bases in the middle. Germline CDR1 SNHLY, CDR2 FYNNEI. This CDR3 comprises 12 residues. CDR3 bases: TGTGCCAGCTCGCCAGGGTACCACGAGCAGTACTTC. Translation: CASSPGYHEQYF.

The rearrangement links TRBV6-5 to TRBJ2-5; possibly TRBD2 for D (6 bases). The CDR3 is made up of 12 amino acids. Germline CDR1 reads MNHEY; CDR2 reads SVGAGI. The germline V and J ends were trimmed by 8 bases and 5 bases, with 12 bases remaining between them. Written as DNA, the CDR3 is TGTGCCAGCCGCCGGAGGGATGAGACCCAGTACTTC. Residues: CASRRRDETQYF.

V is TRBV5-6 and J is TRBJ1-6; 7 bases map to TRBD1. V gave up 4 bases and J gave up 7 bases; unmatched junction bases: 5. This CDR3 has 14 amino acids. Germline lookup yields CDR1 SGHDT and CDR2 YYEEEE. The CDR3 loop is CASSPTGTNSPLHF. DNA of the CDR3: TGTGCCAGCAGCCCGACAGGGACCAATTCACCCCTCCACTTT.

The chain uses TRBV7-8 and TRBJ2-3; 8 positions match TRBD1. V shed 6 bases, J shed 2 bases, and the junction held 4 bases outside the gene matches. The CDR3 length is 14 residues. Germline CDR1 and CDR2: SGHVS and FQNEAQ. The CDR3 sequence: CASRSDRDTDTQYF. The CDR3 DNA reads as TGTGCCAGCAGATCGGACAGGGACACAGATACGCAGTATTTT.

The chain uses TRBV19 and TRBJ1-2, with 7 bases identical to TRBD1. The CDR3 runs 15 residues. J lost 5 bases, V lost 6 bases, and 12 bases had no gene match. The germline CDR1 and CDR2 sequences are LNHDA and SQIVND (reference sequence). CDR3: CASSIRTGSNYGYTF. The CDR3 bases are TGTGCCAGTAGCATCCGGACAGGCTCGAATTATGGCTACACCTTC.